The rows below give T cell receptor beta chains drawn from one sample of a study of T cell changes during pregnancy in multiple sclerosis. The method was immunoSEQ multiplex PCR; TCRdb's version includes in-frame clones alone and lacks a portion of them. The data contain around 69,000 clones, around 91% of them singletons. The sequenced sample was peripheral blood, obtained in the second trimester of pregnancy. These receptors came from a female donor in good health, enrolled as a control in a pregnancy study. Each CDR3 is given with its conserved first and last residue. The order of the fields is D gene, CDR3 length, V gene, clone size, J gene, CDR3 DNA, CDR3 protein. D genes are given only for firm matches. Only part of the rows carry a size: once, few, many, or a class if the clone is expanded.

TRBD2	14	TRBV10-3	-	TRBJ2-7	TGTGCCATCAGCCCGACTAGCGGGAGCCACGAGCAGTACTTC	CAISPTSGSHEQYF
-	13	TRBV7-9	-	TRBJ1-4	TGTGCCAGCAGCCCACCAGGGGATGAAAAACTGTTTTTT	CASSPPGDEKLFF
TRBD2	15	TRBV11-2	-	TRBJ2-1	TGTGCCAGCAGCTTATCCAGCGGGAGAAACAATGAGCAGTTCTTC	CASSLSSGRNNEQFF
-	16	TRBV7-2	-	TRBJ2-3	TGTGCCAGCAGTCTATACCCCACTAGAGGCACAGATACGCAGTATTTT	CASSLYPTRGTDTQYF
TRBD1	14	TRBV6-5	-	TRBJ1-1	TGTGCCAGCAGCCCCGGGACAGGCTGGACTGAAGCTTTCTTT	CASSPGTGWTEAFF
TRBD1	12	TRBV6-1	-	TRBJ1-2	TGTGCCAGCAGCTCGGACAGGGCTGGCTACACCTTC	CASSSDRAGYTF
TRBD2	16	TRBV7-9	-	TRBJ2-7	TGTGCCAGCAGCCCCAGTACTAGCGGGAGTAAGTACGAGCAGTACTTC	CASSPSTSGSKYEQYF
TRBD1	13	TRBV7-9	-	TRBJ1-2	TGTGCCAGCAGCTTAGGGACAGGGTATGGCTACACCTTC	CASSLGTGYGYTF
-	17	TRBV11-2	-	TRBJ1-2	TGTGCCAGCAGCTTAGAGACGGCGGGTGGGGTGAGCTATGGCTACACCTTC	CASSLETAGGVSYGYTF
TRBD1	20	TRBV9	-	TRBJ2-2	TGTGCCAGCAGCACGTCCGGGACAGGGGGGGGATTTCGATTTATCGGGGAGCTGTTTTTT	CASSTSGTGGGFRFIGELFF
TRBD2	11	TRBV30	-	TRBJ2-7	TGTGCCTGCCGGGAGGGATCTACGATTTACTTC	CACREGSTIYF
TRBD2	13	TRBV29-1	-	TRBJ2-1	TGCAGCGTGGTTACTAGCGGCTACAATGAGCAGTTCTTC	CSVVTSGYNEQFF
-	16	TRBV11-2	-	TRBJ2-7	TGTGCCAGCAGCGCACCCTCGGGACAAGGCTCCTACGAGCAGTACTTC	CASSAPSGQGSYEQYF
TRBD1	15	TRBV27	-	TRBJ2-2	TGTGCCAGCAGTTTTCACAGGGGGACCACCGGGGAGCTGTTTTTT	CASSFHRGTTGELFF
TRBD2	18	TRBV11-2	-	TRBJ2-3	TGTGCCAGCAGCTTAGTAGCGCGTCTAGCGGGGAGCACAGATACGCAGTATTTT	CASSLVARLAGSTDTQYF
-	14	TRBV27	-	TRBJ1-4	TGTGCCAGCAGAAGATTTGGACGGGGTGAAAAACTGTTTTTT	CASRRFGRGEKLFF
-	13	TRBV11-3	-	TRBJ2-7	TGTGCCAGCAGCTTCGCGGACTCCTACGAGCAGTACTTC	CASSFADSYEQYF
-	14	TRBV6-5	once	TRBJ1-1	TGTGCCAGCAGCCGGGGACTGAGTAACACTGAAGCTTTCTTT	CASSRGLSNTEAFF
-	13	TRBV11-1	-	TRBJ2-5	TGTGCCAGCAGCACGGGGGAGCAAGAGACCCAGTACTTC	CASSTGEQETQYF
-	14	TRBV10-3	-	TRBJ1-1	TGTGCCATCAGTGAGCAGGGAATGAATACTGAAGCTTTCTTT	CAISEQGMNTEAFF
-	14	TRBV6-1	-	TRBJ2-3	TGTGCCAGCACGCTAGCCCAAGGCACAGATACGCAGTATTTT	CASTLAQGTDTQYF
TRBD2	13	TRBV28	-	TRBJ2-7	TGTGCCAGCAGGTTAGCGGGGATCTACGAGCAGTACTTC	CASRLAGIYEQYF
-	15	TRBV2	-	TRBJ1-6	TGTGCCAGCAGTGAACAGGCAGGATTAAATTCACCCCTCCACTTT	CASSEQAGLNSPLHF
-	14	TRBV9	-	TRBJ1-2	TGTGCCAGCAGCGTAGGACAGTACGATAATGGCTACACCTTC	CASSVGQYDNGYTF
-	15	TRBV30	-	TRBJ2-1	TGTGCCTGGAGTGGCTGGCGGGGGCTCTACAATGAGCAGTTCTTC	CAWSGWRGLYNEQFF
TRBD1	18	TRBV6-1	-	TRBJ1-5	TGTGCCAGCAGTGTGGGGACAGGGGGCCCGGGTGGGGGTCAGCCCCAGCATTTT	CASSVGTGGPGGGQPQHF
TRBD2	15	TRBV7-3	once	TRBJ2-3	TGTGCCAGCAGCGCGACTAGCGGGGGGGCATATACGCAGTATTTT	CASSATSGGAYTQYF
TRBD2	12	TRBV27	-	TRBJ2-7	TGTGCCAGCAGTCATAGCGGGAGAGAGCAGTACTTC	CASSHSGREQYF
-	16	TRBV7-8	-	TRBJ1-3	TGTGCCAGCAGCCCCTACAGGGATAGCTCTGGAAACACCATATATTTT	CASSPYRDSSGNTIYF
-	13	TRBV6-1	-	TRBJ2-7	TGTGCCAGCAGTCTTCAACTATTCTACGAGCAGTACTTC	CASSLQLFYEQYF
TRBD2	15	TRBV28	-	TRBJ2-2	TGTGCCAGCAGTTTAAATAGCGGGATCACCGGGGAGCTGTTTTTT	CASSLNSGITGELFF
-	13	TRBV5-6	-	TRBJ2-5	TGTGCCAGCAGCTTAACTTCGGGGGAGACCCAGTACTTC	CASSLTSGETQYF
-	15	TRBV6-6	-	TRBJ2-2	TGTGCCAGCAGTTACTCGACGCAGGGCCCCGGGGAGCTGTTTTTT	CASSYSTQGPGELFF
-	14	TRBV4-2	-	TRBJ1-2	TGTGCCAGCAGCCAAACAAGGGGCGACTATGGCTACACCTTC	CASSQTRGDYGYTF
-	15	TRBV30	-	TRBJ1-2	TGTGCCTGGATAGGGCAGGGGTTCGGTAACTATGGCTACACCTTC	CAWIGQGFGNYGYTF
-	14	TRBV29-1	-	TRBJ2-7	TGCAGCGTTTATACGGGGTTTACCTCCTACGAGCAGTACTTC	CSVYTGFTSYEQYF
TRBD2	14	TRBV15	-	TRBJ2-3	TGTGCCACCGCCCATCCGGGGTGGGGGGGTACGCAGTATTTT	CATAHPGWGGTQYF
-	15	TRBV27	once	TRBJ2-3	TGTGCCAGCAGTATAAGCGGACAGCGCACAGATACGCAGTATTTT	CASSISGQRTDTQYF
-	16	TRBV6-6	-	TRBJ1-4	TGTGCCAGCATCCAGATAGGGGCTCCAACTAATGAAAAACTGTTTTTT	CASIQIGAPTNEKLFF
TRBD1	18	TRBV28	-	TRBJ2-7	TGTGCCAGCAGTTTAGGGCAGGGGGCCCCCCCTCTCTCTTACGAGCAGTACTTC	CASSLGQGAPPLSYEQYF
-	13	TRBV6-1	-	TRBJ1-2	TGTGCCAGCAGTGAGCGGCGGTGGGATGGCTACACCTTC	CASSERRWDGYTF
TRBD1	16	TRBV29-1	-	TRBJ2-1	TGCAGCGTTGAAGGGCCCCGGACAGGACTCTACAATGAGCAGTTCTTC	CSVEGPRTGLYNEQFF
-	15	TRBV13	once	TRBJ2-7	TGTGCCAGCAGCCGTAGCGGACTCGGGCTCTACGAGCAGTACTTC	CASSRSGLGLYEQYF
TRBD1	13	TRBV6-5	-	TRBJ2-7	TGTGCCAGCAGTTACGGGACAGGCTTGGAGCAGTACTTC	CASSYGTGLEQYF
-	14	TRBV5-8	once	TRBJ2-1	TGTGCCAGCACCCCGGGGAGTGTACATTATGAGCAGTTCTTC	CASTPGSVHYEQFF
TRBD2	12	TRBV11-2	-	TRBJ2-4	TGTGCCAGCAGGGACAGCGGGAGCATTCAGTACTTC	CASRDSGSIQYF
TRBD2	15	TRBV19	-	TRBJ2-1	TGTGCCAGTAGTATAGGCCCAGCGGGGGACAATGAGCAGTTCTTC	CASSIGPAGDNEQFF
-	15	TRBV6-5	-	TRBJ1-2	TGTGCCAGCAGACAGGGTCCAACAGGCGCCTATGGCTACACCTTC	CASRQGPTGAYGYTF
-	15	TRBV5-1	-	TRBJ2-5	TGCGCCAGCAGCCTAGAAGCGGGCAGAGAAGAGACCCAGTACTTC	CASSLEAGREETQYF
TRBD1	14	TRBV6-5	-	TRBJ2-7	TGTGCCAGCAGTTACTTAAGAGACAGGGACGAGCAGTACTTC	CASSYLRDRDEQYF
-	16	TRBV5-1	-	TRBJ1-5	TGCGCCAGCAGCTTGGGGGACACAAATAGCAATCAGCCCCAGCATTTT	CASSLGDTNSNQPQHF
-	11	TRBV5-4	-	TRBJ2-7	TGTGCCAGCAGCGTAGACTACGAGCAGTACTTC	CASSVDYEQYF
-	16	TRBV10-3	-	TRBJ2-7	TGTGCCATCAGCCATGGAGGCGGGGGCCTCTCCTACGAGCAGTACTTC	CAISHGGGGLSYEQYF
-	13	TRBV14	-	TRBJ2-7	TGTGCCACCGGACGGCAGTCGGGATCCGAGCAGTACTTC	CATGRQSGSEQYF
TRBD1	12	TRBV5-1	-	TRBJ1-2	TGCGCCGTTAGGACAGGGTTCGGTGGCTACACCTTC	CAVRTGFGGYTF
TRBD1	15	TRBV28	-	TRBJ1-4	TGTGCCAGCAGTTCGGCGGGACAGGGCTATGAAAAACTGTTTTTT	CASSSAGQGYEKLFF
TRBD2	15	TRBV6-1	-	TRBJ2-3	TGTGCCAGCAGTGCGCTAGCGGGAAGCACAGATACGCAGTATTTT	CASSALAGSTDTQYF